These 16 T cell receptor beta chains were sequenced from one sample in a study of T cells after posttransplantation cyclophosphamide. Sequencing used immunoSEQ multiplex PCR; TCRdb keeps in-frame clones, though not all of them. The table has 45,000 to 60,000 clones, 92% seen once. Sequencing was carried out using PBMCs. These receptors were taken from a woman in her 50s in good health and a related stem cell transplant donor.

The chain's CDR3 is CAISGQNLRANVLTF. The DNA of the CDR3 is TGTGCCATCAGTGGACAGAATCTACGAGCCAACGTCCTGACTTTC. This rearrangement joins TRBV10-3 to TRBJ2-6; weak D call: TRBD1 (5 bases). Trimming pared 4 bases from V and 7 bases from J, leaving 14 bases between. CDR3 length: 15 amino acids. Germline values: CDR1 ENHRY, CDR2 SYGVKD.

The V gene is TRBV6-1, the J gene TRBJ1-1; 7 bases are a match to TRBD1. The CDR3 is 13 amino acids. Per germline, CDR1 MNHNS and CDR2 SASEGT. The trim removed 6 bases at V and 1 base at J, leaving 2 bases unmatched. The DNA for the CDR3 is TGTGCCAGCAGGGGACAGTCGAACACTGAAGCTTTCTTT. Protein sequence: CASRGQSNTEAFF.

The chain couples TRBV7-3 to TRBJ1-1; no clear D gene. V dropped 2 bases and J dropped 7 bases, with 11 bases sitting between them. Germline CDR1 SGHTA, CDR2 FQGTGA. This CDR3 is built from 13 residues. The CDR3 is CASSLSRGIEAFF. The CDR3 DNA sequence: TGTGCCAGCAGCTTATCTAGAGGGATTGAAGCTTTCTTT.

This chain connects TRBV12-5 to TRBJ2-3; the D gene is possibly TRBD1 (6 bases). Per the germline V gene, CDR1 is LGHNT and CDR2 is FRNRAP. The CDR3 is made up of 13 amino acids. V dropped 1 base and J dropped 6 bases, with 8 bases sitting between them. In nucleotides, the CDR3 is TGTGCTAGTGGTTTGGCAGGGGTGGATACGCAGTATTTT. Its translation is CASGLAGVDTQYF. Combining the CDR3 with reference TRBV12-5 and TRBJ2-3 gives the whole variable domain DARVTQTPRHKVTEMGQEVTMRCQPILGHNTVFWYRQTMMQGLELLAYFRNRAPLDDSGMPKDRFSAEMPDATLATLKIQPSEPRDSAVYFCASGLAGVDTQYFGPGTRLTVL.

The rearrangement links TRBV28 to TRBJ2-3; possibly TRBD2 for D (6 bases). The CDR3 extends over 15 amino acids. Trimming pared 6 bases from V and 2 bases from J, leaving 15 bases between. Germline V gives CDR1 MDHEN, CDR2 SYDVKM. The CDR3 loop is CASSTTSHYTDTQYF. In DNA, the CDR3 is TGTGCCAGCAGCACGACTAGTCATTACACAGATACGCAGTATTTT. Supplemented by reference TRBV28 and TRBJ2-3, the full variable domain reads DVKVTQSSRYLVKRTGEKVFLECVQDMDHENMFWYRQDPGLGLRLIYFSYDVKMKEKGDIPEGYSVSREKKERFSLILESASTNQTSMYLCASSTTSHYTDTQYFGPGTRLTVL.

The chain employs TRBV6-1 and TRBJ1-4; the D is unclear. Trimming stripped 10 bases from V and 13 bases from J, with 22 bases between. The CDR3 has 13 amino acids. Germline CDR1 MNHNS, CDR2 SASEGT. The CDR3 spells CATPSVTSVGLFF. The CDR3 DNA reads as TGTGCCACCCCGTCGGTCACGAGCGTAGGACTGTTTTTT.

The V and J genes are TRBV27 and TRBJ1-5; 9 nucleotides match TRBD1. Germline values: CDR1 MNHEY, CDR2 SMNVEV (reference sequence). Germline trimming cut 7 bases from V and 7 bases from J; bases unmatched to any gene: 2. CDR3 length equals 12 residues. CDR3: CASTTGGQPQHF. CDR3 DNA sequence: TGTGCCAGCACCACAGGGGGCCAGCCCCAGCATTTT.

The rearrangement joins TRBV19 to TRBJ1-1; D unresolved. V was cut by 7 bases and J by 0 bases, with 9 bases left in between. The CDR3 covers 13 residues. Germline assignment: CDR1 LNHDA and CDR2 SQIVND (reference sequence). The CDR3 nucleotides are TGTGCCAGTATTAACAAGATGAACACTGAAGCTTTCTTT. Translation: CASINKMNTEAFF.

This chain links TRBV30 with TRBJ1-1, with TRBD1 as a possible D gene (6 bases). V gave up 0 bases and J gave up 5 bases, with 22 bases separating them. The CDR3 totals 17 residues. CDR1 is GTSNPN and CDR2 is SVGIG in the germline V gene (reference sequence). The CDR3 DNA reads as TGTGCCTGGAGTGTCGGTGGAACAGGGTTCAAAGGGACTGAAGCTTTCTTT. Translation gives CAWSVGGTGFKGTEAFF.

The gene calls are TRBV19 and TRBJ2-1; 8 nucleotides align to TRBD2. The CDR3 is 18 amino acids. The V and J ends lost 3 bases and 4 bases, in that order; junction bases with no gene match: 14. The germline V gene encodes CDR1 LNHDA and CDR2 SQIVND (reference sequence). CDR3 coding DNA: TGTGCCAGTAGTATGGGCAGCGGGAGCCCTACACTGTACAATGAGCAGTTCTTC. It encodes CASSMGSGSPTLYNEQFF.

The chain joins TRBV10-1 to TRBJ2-3; 12 nucleotides line up with TRBD2. The length of the CDR3 is 16 residues. With 2 bases clipped from V and 2 bases from J, the junction kept 2 bases outside the gene matches. Germline CDR1 and CDR2: WNHNN and SYGVQD (reference sequence). The CDR3 loop reads CASSEGTSGHTDTQYF. The CDR3 DNA reads TGCGCCAGCAGTGAGGGGACTAGCGGGCACACAGATACGCAGTATTTT.

The chain links TRBV25-1 to TRBJ1-2, with D possibly being TRBD1 (6 bases). Germline CDR1 reads MGHDK; CDR2 reads SYGVNS. The CDR3 extends over 15 amino acids. Trimming shortened V by 2 bases and J by 6 bases, and 16 bases separated the two germline ends. The CDR3 region is CASSERQGWMDGYTF. The DNA of the CDR3 is TGTGCCAGCAGTGAAAGGCAGGGGTGGATGGATGGCTACACCTTC.

The chain joins TRBV5-8 to TRBJ2-7, with D tentatively TRBD1 (6 bases). Germline-derived CDR1 and CDR2 are SGHTS and YDEGEE. With 2 bases removed from V and 2 bases from J, the gap between germline ends came to 17 bases. The CDR3 sequence is 16 residues long. CDR3 protein: CASSFYSPGATYEQYF. The CDR3 nucleotides are TGTGCCAGCAGCTTTTATTCGCCAGGGGCGACCTACGAGCAGTACTTC.

This sequence joins TRBV4-1 and TRBJ2-5, with 9 bases aligning to TRBD2. With the DNA end fitting TRBJ2-7 better, the J assignment may be wrong. CDR3 length equals 16 residues. The V gene's germline CDR1 is MGHRA and CDR2 YSYEKL. The CDR3 reads CASSRGRGPDSYEQYF. The CDR3 DNA is TGCGCCAGCAGCCGCGGGAGGGGGCCAGACTCCTACGAGCAGTACTTC.

The chain couples TRBV10-3 to TRBJ1-6, with 11 bases that match TRBD1. Per the germline V gene, CDR1 is ENHRY and CDR2 is SYGVKD. Trimming cost V 6 bases and J 8 bases; bases outside gene matches: 6. There are 15 residues in the CDR3. The CDR3: CAISRDRGKDSPLHF. The CDR3 bases are TGTGCCATCAGCCGGGACAGGGGGAAGGATTCACCCCTCCACTTT.

The chain joins TRBV2 to TRBJ2-1, with 10 positions matching TRBD1. With V trimmed by 8 bases and J by 1 base, 8 bases remained unmatched. CDR1 SNHLY and CDR2 FYNNEI come from the germline V gene. The CDR3 has 16 amino acids. CDR3 loop: CASYEGQGISYNEQFF. The DNA of the CDR3 is TGTGCCAGCTACGAGGGACAGGGGATATCCTACAATGAGCAGTTCTTC.